This TCR beta chain was sequenced during a study of T cell changes during pregnancy in multiple sclerosis. Using immunoSEQ multiplex PCR, the repertoire was profiled, and TCRdb retains in-frame clones only, with some absent. The sample has about 39,000 clones; roughly 94% are singletons. This clone was detected only once. This CDR3 has 12 residues. Germline CDR1 SGDLS, CDR2 YYNGEE. V gave up 6 bases and J gave up 8 bases, with 11 bases separating them. The sample consisted of peripheral blood, taken in the third trimester of pregnancy. V usage is TRBV9 and J usage is TRBJ2-2, with D perhaps matching TRBD2 (6 bases). The source of this sequence is a female donor with multiple sclerosis, enrolled in a pregnancy study. Written as DNA, the CDR3 is TGTGCCAGCAACCTCGGAGGGGGGGAGCTGTTTTTT. Translating gives CASNLGGGELFF.